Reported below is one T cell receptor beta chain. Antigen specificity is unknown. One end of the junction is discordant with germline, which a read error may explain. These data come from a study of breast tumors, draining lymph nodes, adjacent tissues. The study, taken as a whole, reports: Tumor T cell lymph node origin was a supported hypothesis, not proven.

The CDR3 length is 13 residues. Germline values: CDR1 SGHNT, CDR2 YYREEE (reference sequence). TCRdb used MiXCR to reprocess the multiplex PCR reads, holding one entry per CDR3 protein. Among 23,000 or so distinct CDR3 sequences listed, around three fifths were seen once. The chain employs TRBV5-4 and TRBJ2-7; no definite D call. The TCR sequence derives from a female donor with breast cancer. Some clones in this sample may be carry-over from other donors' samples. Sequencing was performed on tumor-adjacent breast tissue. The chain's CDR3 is CAGSSPTPYEQYF. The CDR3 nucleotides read TGTGCCGGCAGCTCGCCCACCCCCTACGAGCAGTACTTC.